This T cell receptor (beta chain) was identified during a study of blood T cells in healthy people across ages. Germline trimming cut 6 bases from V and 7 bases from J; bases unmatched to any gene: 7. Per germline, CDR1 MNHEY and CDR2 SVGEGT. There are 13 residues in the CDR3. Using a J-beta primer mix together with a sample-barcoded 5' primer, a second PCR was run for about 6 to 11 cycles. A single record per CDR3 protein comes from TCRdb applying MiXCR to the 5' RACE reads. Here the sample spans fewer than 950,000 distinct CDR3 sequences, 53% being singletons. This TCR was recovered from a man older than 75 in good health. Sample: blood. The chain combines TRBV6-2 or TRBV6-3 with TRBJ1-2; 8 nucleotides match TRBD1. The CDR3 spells CASRQGGIRGYTF. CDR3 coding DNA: TGTGCCAGCAGACAGGGGGGGATTCGTGGCTACACCTTC.